Presented here are 15 T cell receptor beta chains from one specimen sequenced in a study of blood T cell repertoires in COVID-19. Method: immunoSEQ multiplex PCR; TCRdb's copy keeps in-frame clones and lacks some. The data contain over 110,000 clones, approximately 80% of them singletons. Sequenced: PBMCs or T cells enriched from blood (not recorded which). The receptors here all came from a man aged 45 to 65 in a cohort exposed to, infected with or recovered from COVID-19 (not recorded which).

This clone was detected only a few times. The CDR3 spells CASSSTGPNQPQHF. The CDR3 DNA reads as TGTGCCAGCAGCTCGACAGGCCCCAATCAGCCCCAGCATTTT. J is TRBJ1-5 and V is TRBV7-9, with a possible D match to TRBD1 (6 bases). This CDR3 region has 14 residues. The germline V gene has CDR1 SEHNR and CDR2 FQNEAQ (reference sequence). V lost 4 bases to trimming and J lost 3 bases, with 10 bases between them.

V gene TRBV28 combines with J gene TRBJ1-6; no firm D call. Germline lookup yields CDR1 MDHEN and CDR2 SYDVKM. The CDR3 is 14 amino acids. V lost 0 bases to trimming and J lost 3 bases, with 3 bases between them. The CDR3 DNA reads as TGTGCCAGCAGTTTATGGCGCTATAATTCACCCCTCCACTTT. It yields the protein CASSLWRYNSPLHF.

The chain joins TRBV28 to TRBJ2-5, with TRBD2 matching over 8 bases. The germline V gene has CDR1 MDHEN and CDR2 SYDVKM. This CDR3 has 14 amino acids. The trim removed 3 bases at V and 5 bases at J, leaving 5 bases unmatched. The chain's CDR3 is CASSLHGREETQYF. The CDR3 coding sequence is TGTGCCAGCAGTTTGCACGGGAGGGAGGAGACCCAGTACTTC. Full variable domain (rest looked up from reference TRBV28 and TRBJ2-5): DVKVTQSSRYLVKRTGEKVFLECVQDMDHENMFWYRQDPGLGLRLIYFSYDVKMKEKGDIPEGYSVSREKKERFSLILESASTNQTSMYLCASSLHGREETQYFGPGTRLLVL.

The chain links TRBV5-6 to TRBJ2-2; D is possibly TRBD1 (5 bases). This CDR3 region has 16 residues. Germline CDR1 SGHDT, CDR2 YYEEEE. The V end lost 2 bases, the J end lost 6 bases, and 17 bases lay between the germline ends. The CDR3 coding sequence is TGTGCCAGCAGCTTTGTAGAACAGGATCCGGCCGGGGAGCTGTTTTTT. Protein product: CASSFVEQDPAGELFF.

V gene TRBV28 combines with J gene TRBJ2-7, with unresolved D. The V gene lost 7 bases and the J gene lost 2 bases, with 9 bases spanning the gap. The CDR3 is 12 residues long. From germline, CDR1 is MDHEN and CDR2 SYDVKM. The CDR3 DNA sequence: TGTGCCAGCAAAAGCCAGGCCTACGAGCAGTACTTC. Its translation: CASKSQAYEQYF.

The chain joins TRBV6-1 to TRBJ1-2; 7 positions match TRBD1. The trim removed 3 bases at V and 5 bases at J, leaving 9 bases unmatched. Germline values: CDR1 MNHNS, CDR2 SASEGT. The CDR3 length is 15 residues. The CDR3 loop is CASSDKGQTTYGYTF. The DNA for the CDR3 is TGTGCCAGCAGTGACAAGGGACAGACTACTTATGGCTACACCTTC.

The chain has TRBV28 and TRBJ2-1, with D perhaps matching TRBD2 (5 bases). CDR1 is MDHEN, CDR2 SYDVKM, per germline. CDR3 size: 13 residues. Trimming left V 5 bases short and J 6 bases short, with 11 bases between. CDR3 in DNA: TGTGCCAGCAGTGGGTTGGGAGTCAATGAGCAGTTCTTC. It specifies CASSGLGVNEQFF.

The chain uses TRBV9 and TRBJ1-1; 8 bases map to TRBD1. This CDR3 has 15 residues. Germline CDR1 and CDR2: SGDLS and YYNGEE. Trimming removed 3 bases from V and 4 bases from J; junction bases left unmatched: 8. The CDR3 nucleotides are TGTGCCAGCAGCGGGAGAGACAGGGGACTCACTGAAGCTTTCTTT. It specifies CASSGRDRGLTEAFF.

The chain uses TRBV4-1 and TRBJ2-5, with D possibly matching TRBD2 (6 bases). The CDR3 has 14 amino acids. The V end lost 0 bases, the J end lost 5 bases, and 10 bases lay between the germline ends. Germline V lookup: CDR1 MGHRA, CDR2 YSYEKL. As DNA, the CDR3 is TGCGCCAGCAGCCAAGATCTTGGGGGGGAGACCCAGTACTTC. This gives the protein CASSQDLGGETQYF.

The rearrangement joins TRBV6-5 to TRBJ2-3; perhaps TRBD2 as D (6 bases). V was clipped by 7 bases and J by 4 bases, with 12 bases between them. The CDR3 is 13 amino acids. CDR1 and CDR2 (germline): MNHEY, SVGAGI. The CDR3 is CASTGVAADTQYF. The CDR3 nucleotides read TGTGCCAGCACGGGAGTAGCGGCAGATACGCAGTATTTT.

This clone has more than one count but fewer than ten. Other nucleotide sequences from this sample produce the same CDR3. The rearrangement links TRBV2 to TRBJ1-1, with TRBD1 matching over 7 bases. Trimming took 4 bases from V and 1 from J; bases not matched to a gene: 0. The CDR3 is made up of 13 amino acids. From germline, CDR1 is SNHLY and CDR2 FYNNEI. The CDR3 DNA follows: TGTGCCAGCAGTGGACAGGGGAACACTGAAGCTTTCTTT. Translated: CASSGQGNTEAFF.

The rearrangement joins TRBV12-3 or TRBV12-4 to TRBJ2-1; 10 nucleotides line up with TRBD1. With 6 bases clipped from V and 8 bases from J, the junction kept 4 bases outside the gene matches. CDR3 length: 13 residues. The CDR3 reads CASRRQGADEQFF. Written as DNA, the CDR3 is TGTGCCAGCAGACGACAGGGGGCGGATGAGCAGTTCTTC.

The chain recombines TRBV21-1 with TRBJ2-1; TRBD2 is the table's D call, not checked against the DNA. TRBV21-1 is flagged as a pseudogene. The CDR3 contains 15 residues. The CDR3 nucleotides read TGTGCCAGCAGCAAAGGCGGGAGCTCCTACAATGAGCAGTTCTTC. Translation gives CASSKGGSSYNEQFF.

The J gene is TRBJ2-1, the V gene TRBV13, with TRBD1 identical over 8 bases. Losses at the gene ends were 5 bases for V and 9 bases for J; bases not matched to a gene: 15. Germline V gene data show CDR1 as PRHDT and CDR2 as FYEKMQ (reference sequence). The CDR3 consists of 16 residues. The DNA of the CDR3 is TGTGCCAGCAGCCTCCAGTGGGCAGGGGGCAGAGTTGAGCAGTTCTTC. This sequence encodes CASSLQWAGGRVEQFF.

Remarks on this clone: Relative to the germline gene, one junction end is altered; a read error may explain this. Here the CDR3 reads CASTLAGARTDTQYF. The CDR3 DNA reads as TGTGCCAGCACCTTAGCGGGGGCTCGCACAGATACGCAGTATTTT. The gene calls are TRBV7-2 and TRBJ2-3; 9 nucleotides agree with TRBD2. The germline V gene has CDR1 SGHTA and CDR2 FQGNSA. This CDR3 comprises 15 residues.